These 9 T cell receptor beta chains were sequenced from one sample in a study of OX40 agonist ivuxolimab in advanced cancers. Sequencing used immunoSEQ multiplex PCR; TCRdb keeps in-frame clones, though not all of them. Here the sample spans some 64,000 clones, about nine tenths being singletons. The material was CD4+ or CD8+ T cells sorted from blood, obtained in a trial of the OX40 agonist ivuxolimab. These receptors all come from an adult with an advanced solid tumor such as melanoma, head and neck, liver or kidney cancer.

The rearrangement links TRBV15 to TRBJ1-3, with TRBD1 as a possible D gene (5 bases). This CDR3 has 16 residues. Looked up from germline, CDR1 is LNHNV and CDR2 is YYDKDF (reference sequence). Deletions cut 0 bases from V and 0 bases from J, with 9 bases between. The CDR3 bases are TGTGCCACCAGCAGAGACGGGGGATACTCTGGAAACACCATATATTTT. As protein: CATSRDGGYSGNTIYF. Full variable domain (rest looked up from reference TRBV15 and TRBJ1-3): DAMVIQNPRYQVTQFGKPVTLSCSQTLNHNVMYWYQQKSSQAPKLLFHYYDKDFNNEADTPDNFQSRRPNTSFCFLDIRSPGLGDTAMYLCATSRDGGYSGNTIYFGEGSWLTVV.

The chain employs TRBV9 and TRBJ2-3; D is uncertain. The CDR3 sequence is 13 residues long. Germline assignment: CDR1 SGDLS and CDR2 YYNGEE. Deletions cut 3 bases from V and 2 bases from J, with 7 bases between. DNA of the CDR3: TGTGCCAGCAGCGGCTCGGACACAGATACGCAGTATTTT. This encodes CASSGSDTDTQYF.

The V and J genes are TRBV28 and TRBJ2-6; D call uncertain. Looked up from germline, CDR1 is MDHEN and CDR2 is SYDVKM. The CDR3 length is 11 residues. V was shortened by 8 bases and J by 3 bases, with 2 bases between the two germline ends. The chain's CDR3 is CASRGANVLTF. CDR3 nucleotide sequence: TGTGCCAGCCGTGGGGCCAACGTCCTGACTTTC.

V is TRBV6-5 and J is TRBJ1-2; TRBD1 agrees at 8 bases. The CDR3 runs 15 residues. Losses at the gene ends were 7 bases for V and 5 bases for J; bases not matched to a gene: 12. Germline-derived CDR1 and CDR2 are MNHEY and SVGAGI. The chain's CDR3 is CASTAGDRGLYGYTF. DNA for the CDR3: TGTGCCAGCACGGCCGGCGACAGGGGTCTGTATGGCTACACCTTC.

V usage is TRBV30 and J usage is TRBJ2-3; 9 bases fit TRBD2. Germline CDR1 is GTSNPN and CDR2 is SVGIG (reference sequence). V gave up 2 bases and J gave up 6 bases; unmatched junction bases: 9. The CDR3 consists of 15 residues. The DNA for the CDR3 is TGTGCCTGGAGTCCGGGGGCGGGAGGGCTGGATACGCAGTATTTT. This codes for CAWSPGAGGLDTQYF. Full variable domain (rest looked up from reference TRBV30 and TRBJ2-3): SQTIHQWPATLVQPVGSPLSLECTVEGTSNPNLYWYRQAAGRGLQLLFYSVGIGQISSEVPQNLSASRPQDRQFILSSKKLLLSDSGFYLCAWSPGAGGLDTQYFGPGTRLTVL.

DNA of the CDR3: TGTGCCAGCAGCTTAGAGGATGAAGCTTTCTTT. Protein sequence: CASSLEDEAFF. The chain recombines TRBV7-8 with TRBJ1-1; no clear D gene. The CDR3 is 11 amino acids. Germline values: CDR1 SGHVS, CDR2 FQNEAQ. Between the trimmed V and J ends, which lost 1 base and 7 bases, there was a span of 4 bases.

The chain combines TRBV6-5 with TRBJ1-6; D unclear. CDR1 is MNHEY, CDR2 SVGAGI, per germline. Trimming pared 4 bases from V and 9 bases from J, leaving 19 bases between. CDR3 length: 16 amino acids. The CDR3 region is CASSLRPSNAASPLHF. The CDR3 region has the DNA TGTGCCAGCAGTTTACGTCCCTCCAACGCCGCTTCACCCCTCCACTTT.

This clone was observed a handful of times. J is TRBJ1-6 and V is TRBV29-1; 7 nucleotides agree with TRBD1. The CDR3 loop spans 14 amino acids. Germline-derived CDR1 and CDR2 are SQVTM and ANQGSEA. V shed 7 bases and J 6 bases; nucleotides not matched to a gene: 9. CDR3 loop: CSARQGGGNSPLHF. The CDR3 DNA follows: TGCAGCGCCAGACAGGGAGGAGGTAATTCACCCCTCCACTTT.

This chain joins TRBV4-2 and TRBJ2-2; 10 bases agree with TRBD2. J was trimmed by 4 bases and V by 1 base; bases with no gene match: 3. The germline CDR1 and CDR2 sequences are LGHNA and YNFKEQ. This CDR3 is built from 16 residues. The CDR3 loop reads CASSQGWTSGTGELFF. CDR3 bases: TGTGCCAGCAGCCAAGGTTGGACTAGCGGCACCGGGGAGCTGTTTTTT.